This section outlines one T cell receptor beta chain sequence together with its context. This clonotype came up a few times. The antigen it binds to is not known. Per-nucleotide qualities are absent, and no much larger clonotype sits a single base away. To demonstrate the VDJtools post-analysis software, the study profiled TCR beta repertoires from the peripheral blood of under 15 young patients with multiple sclerosis. The multiple sclerosis patients were children and adolescents ranging in age from about 6 to 17 years. This sample stems from a study of post-analysis software for immune sequencing data (dated by TCRdb to about 2015). About the study as a whole: Disease courses on record covered relapsing-remitting, secondary progressive and progressive-relapsing multiple sclerosis, though some patients had no subtype annotation. The patient repertoires were set against about 12 previously published healthy control repertoires from donors whose ages ranged from roughly 6 to 25 years. A subset of samples was prepared in parallel using single-end sample barcoding, then pooled and co-amplified after Illumina adapter ligation. Points the paper makes about the study in general: The control group was slightly older than the multiple sclerosis patient group. Strong co-clustering of samples prepared in the same batch was shown by direct clustering with F measure, prompting a batch-effect correction. Roughly 5 TRBV segments, including TRBV5-6, TRBV5-1 and TRBV20-1, were significantly more frequent in patients than controls. Significantly lower normalized Chao1 diversity was found in multiple sclerosis patients than in controls, suggesting substantial peripheral T-cell clonal expansion.

The library was generated by PCR. Reads for this sample came from an Illumina HiSeq 2500. To reduce PCR and sequencing biases, unique molecular identifiers were incorporated into the TCR beta cDNA libraries. Roughly 0.5 million cDNA molecules were obtained per 1 to 10 million input T cells, so each molecule approximated one T cell. The same protocol used for the earlier healthy control dataset was applied to prepare and sequence the patient libraries. Within a given batch, samples were prepared together, multiplexed and sequenced on the same HiSeq lane. Per the authors' processing: Raw barcoded reads were processed with MIGEC, and single-read molecular identifier groups were discarded before consensus assembly and CDR3 extraction. Clonotype tables were post-analysed with VDJtools, and diversity was normalized by down-sampling all datasets to the smallest sample size. In repertoire overlap clustering, CDR3 amino acid sequences, but not nucleotide sequences, were matched to correct batch-related cross-sample contamination. Using fastp trimming at Q25 and MiXCR clonotype assembly, TCRdb reanalyzed the public sequencing data and kept in-frame beta chains. CDR3 protein duplicates are merged, each entry listing the most common genes and DNA. The V and J calls follow TCRdb's processing rather than the paper's. In this sample the table shows approximately 770,000 distinct CDR3 sequences, around 42% of which occur a single time. Of the sample, around 4.7% is held by the ten largest clones.

Relative to germline, V is missing 2 bases and J is missing 4 bases, with 5 bases of the junction outside any gene match. The CDR1 and CDR2 encoded by the germline V gene are SGHTA and FQGTGA. From cysteine to phenylalanine, the CDR3 is 16 amino acids long. Of all the DNA, just the CDR3 is kept, 48 bases in frame from base 1. The clonotype was recovered from a girl aged 10 to 17 with multiple sclerosis. The rearranged chain carries TRBV7-3 and TRBJ2-2, and 9 junction bases match TRBD1. The specimen was blood. For the CDR3, the sequence is CASSLGTGSSTGELFF. The nucleotides read TGTGCCAGCAGCTTAGGGACAGGGTCGAGCACCGGGGAGCTGTTTTTT.